These T cell receptor beta chains were read from a single sample in a study of cytomegalovirus exposure and HLA in healthy donors. Here immunoSEQ multiplex PCR was the method, and the copy in TCRdb shows in-frame clones only, minus some. The repertoire holds about 140,000 clones, with around 80% as singletons. The sequenced material came from PBMCs. The receptors were gathered from a man aged 30 to 39 in good health and CMV-seropositive. Each CDR3 is given with its conserved first and last residue. D genes are given only for firm matches.

d_gene,j_gene,v_gene,CDR3aa
NA,TRBJ2-7,TRBV7-8,CASSLEPPRRGEQYF
TRBD2,TRBJ2-1,TRBV7-9,CASSLNSGRAREQFF
NA,TRBJ2-4,TRBV5-4,CASSLDGIGVYF
NA,TRBJ2-1,TRBV5-1,CASSLGGPPNQQFF
NA,TRBJ1-3,TRBV11-2,CASSLLTGNTIYF
TRBD1,TRBJ2-7,TRBV5-8,CASSLDRDRGKQYF
TRBD1,TRBJ2-7,TRBV5-1,CASSTGQVPYEQYF
NA,TRBJ1-2,TRBV21-1,CASSKRAGRDNGYTF
TRBD2,TRBJ2-3,TRBV5-1,CASSGGLAGVVDTQYF
NA,TRBJ1-1,TRBV7-6,CASSFGTGNTEAFF
TRBD2,TRBJ2-7,TRBV4-1,CASSPELAGVQTSYEQYF
NA,TRBJ1-4,TRBV10-3,CAISGGPATNEKLFF
NA,TRBJ1-1,TRBV5-4,CASSNRVRNTEAFF
TRBD2,TRBJ2-2,TRBV10-1,CASRGANTGELFF
TRBD1,TRBJ1-5,TRBV19,CASSWLTGDQPQHF
TRBD1,TRBJ1-1,TRBV30,CAWVRQGNTEAFF
NA,TRBJ1-4,TRBV4-1,CASSHQVGEGESGVHEKLFF
NA,TRBJ1-5,TRBV19,CASSPGDVSNQPQHF
TRBD2,TRBJ2-1,TRBV29-1,CSVDTTSGYLNEQFF
NA,TRBJ2-1,TRBV30,CAWSTNSGPQFF
NA,TRBJ1-1,TRBV5-4,CASSLVQGEGEAFF
TRBD2,TRBJ2-1,TRBV11-2,CASSSLSGLPYNEQFF
NA,TRBJ1-2,TRBV9,CASSELGESNYGYTF
TRBD2,TRBJ2-7,TRBV12-5,CASGLVLFPARGGGNEQYF
TRBD2,TRBJ2-1,TRBV15,CATSRVGTTANEQFF
TRBD1,TRBJ1-5,TRBV5-6,CASSSGQKKGQPQHF
TRBD1,TRBJ1-1,TRBV6-5,CASSYQDRAEAFF
TRBD2,TRBJ2-2,TRBV4-2,CASSQAPPGGPNTGELFF
NA,TRBJ1-1,TRBV27,CASSHTGPNTEAFF